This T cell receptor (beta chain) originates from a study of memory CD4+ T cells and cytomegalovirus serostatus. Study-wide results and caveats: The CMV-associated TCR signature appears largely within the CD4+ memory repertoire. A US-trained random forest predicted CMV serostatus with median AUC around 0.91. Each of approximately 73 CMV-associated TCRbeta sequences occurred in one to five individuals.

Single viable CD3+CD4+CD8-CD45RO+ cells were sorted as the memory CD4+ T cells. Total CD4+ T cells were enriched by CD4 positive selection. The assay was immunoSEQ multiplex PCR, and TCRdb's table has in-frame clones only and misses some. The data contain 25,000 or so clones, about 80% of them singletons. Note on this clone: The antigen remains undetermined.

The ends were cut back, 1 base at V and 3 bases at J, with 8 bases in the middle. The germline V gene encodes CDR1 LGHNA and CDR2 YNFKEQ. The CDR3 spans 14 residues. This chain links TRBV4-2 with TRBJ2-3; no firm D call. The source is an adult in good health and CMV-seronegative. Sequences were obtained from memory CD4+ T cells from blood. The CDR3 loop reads CASSQGLKTDTQYF. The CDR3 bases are TGTGCCAGCAGCCAAGGCCTAAAGACAGATACGCAGTATTTT.